This T cell receptor (beta chain) was obtained from a study of blood T cell repertoires in COVID-19. Original methodology: How many nucleated cells were present was estimated from reference gene primer amplification. Some clones are missing from TCRdb's copy, which holds only in-frame ones; the method was immunoSEQ multiplex PCR. V, J and clone size derive from that table, while D and trimming were established from the DNA sequence. The profile shows 350,000 to 450,000 clones, approximately 86% of them singletons. This CDR3 contains 18 residues. V was cut by 3 bases and J by 0 bases, with 15 bases left in between. The germline V gene has CDR1 MGHRA and CDR2 YSYEKL.

The chain couples TRBV4-1 to TRBJ2-6, with TRBD1 as a possible D gene (6 bases). Sequencing was carried out using peripheral blood. The receptor's source is a woman aged 60-75 years with COVID-19, enrolled during active disease. For the CDR3, the DNA is TGCGCCAGCAGCCAGTTCTTGGACAGAGTCTCTGGGGCCAACGTCCTGACTTTC. This encodes CASSQFLDRVSGANVLTF.